The rows below give T cell receptor beta chains drawn from one sample of a study of cytomegalovirus exposure and HLA in healthy donors. Data came from immunoSEQ multiplex PCR; TCRdb stores just in-frame clones and leaves some out. This table has fewer than 250,000 clones, about three quarters appearing once. Sequencing was done on a sample of PBMCs. These receptors were collected from a male donor in good health and CMV-seronegative. CDR3s leave out the opening cysteine and the closing phenylalanine or tryptophan.

J,V,CDR3
TRBJ2-3,TRBV7-8,ASSLLAGGRTDTQY
TRBJ1-1,TRBV6-5,AGRQTTGVNTEAF
TRBJ1-4,TRBV2,ASSRQGREEKLF
TRBJ2-5,TRBV7-7,ASTSGDDETQY
TRBJ1-4,TRBV7-2,ASSLSRGTNEKLF
TRBJ2-5,TRBV4-2,ASSQDGSGAQETQY
TRBJ1-1,TRBV7-2,ASSPQIALTEAF
TRBJ2-5,TRBV25-1,ASSESGSIQY
TRBJ2-5,TRBV7-3,ASSPRASGQETQY
TRBJ1-1,TRBV9,ASSAQGFTEAF
TRBJ2-3,TRBV5-6,ASSLSLRTDTQY
TRBJ1-1,TRBV29-1,SVGVGQMNTEAF
TRBJ1-2,TRBV4-3,ASSQVGGSYGYT
TRBJ2-1,TRBV5-1,ASSLDLGRGLYNEQF
TRBJ1-1,TRBV19,ASSTDRETNTEAF
TRBJ2-5,TRBV5-1,ASSVTAEETQY
TRBJ2-3,TRBV30,AWMGTGRIDTQY
TRBJ1-1,TRBV7-6,ASSLQGGGGTEAF
TRBJ2-7,TRBV9,ASSVGTGGLYEQY
TRBJ2-2,TRBV18,ASSPSGPHTGELF
TRBJ1-1,TRBV6-5,ASSYSMSQLTEAF
TRBJ2-7,TRBV6-5,ASSYLDSGGSYEQY
TRBJ1-1,TRBV9,ASGGVTEAF